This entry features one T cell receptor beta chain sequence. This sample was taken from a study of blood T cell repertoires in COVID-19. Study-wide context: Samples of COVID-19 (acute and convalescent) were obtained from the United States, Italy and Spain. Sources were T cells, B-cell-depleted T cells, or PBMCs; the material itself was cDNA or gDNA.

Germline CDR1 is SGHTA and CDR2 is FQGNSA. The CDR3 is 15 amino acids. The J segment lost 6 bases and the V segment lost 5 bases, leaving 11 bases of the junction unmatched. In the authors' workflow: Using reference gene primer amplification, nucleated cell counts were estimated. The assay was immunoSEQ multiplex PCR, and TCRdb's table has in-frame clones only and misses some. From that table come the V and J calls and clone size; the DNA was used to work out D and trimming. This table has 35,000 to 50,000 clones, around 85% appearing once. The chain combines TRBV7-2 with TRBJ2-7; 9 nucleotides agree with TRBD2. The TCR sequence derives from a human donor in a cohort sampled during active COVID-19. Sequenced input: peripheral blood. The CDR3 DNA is TGTGCCAGCAGCGGGCGGGGGGGGCGCTTCGCCGAGCAGTACTTC. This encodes CASSGRGGRFAEQYF.